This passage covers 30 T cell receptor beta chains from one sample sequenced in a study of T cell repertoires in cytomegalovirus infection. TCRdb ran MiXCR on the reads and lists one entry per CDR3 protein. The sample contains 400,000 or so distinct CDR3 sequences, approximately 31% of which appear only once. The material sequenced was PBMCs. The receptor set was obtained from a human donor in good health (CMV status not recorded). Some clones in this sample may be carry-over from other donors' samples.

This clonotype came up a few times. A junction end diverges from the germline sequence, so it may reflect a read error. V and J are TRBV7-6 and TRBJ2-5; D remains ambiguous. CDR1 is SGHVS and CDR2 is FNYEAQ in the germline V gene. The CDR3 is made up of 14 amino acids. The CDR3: CASSLNEENRARYF. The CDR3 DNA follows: TGTGCTAGCAGCTTAAACGAGGAGAATCGGGCCCGATACTTC.

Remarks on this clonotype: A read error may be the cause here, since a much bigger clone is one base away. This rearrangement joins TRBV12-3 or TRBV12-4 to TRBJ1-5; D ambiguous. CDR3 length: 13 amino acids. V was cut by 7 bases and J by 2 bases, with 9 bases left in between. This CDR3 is CASNTNRNQPQHF. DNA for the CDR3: TGTGCCAGCAACACGAACCGCAATCAGCCCCAGCATTTT.

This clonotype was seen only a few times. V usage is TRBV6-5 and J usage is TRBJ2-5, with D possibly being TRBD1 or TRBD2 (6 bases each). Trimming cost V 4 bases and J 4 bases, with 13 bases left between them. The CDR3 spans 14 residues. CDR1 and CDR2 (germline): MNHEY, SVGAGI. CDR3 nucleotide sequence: TGTGCCAGCAGTTGGGGGGCTGGAGGAGAGACCCAGTACTTC. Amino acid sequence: CASSWGAGGETQYF.

The CDR3 bases are TGTGCCAGCAGTTCCCTAGATTGGACCCGGGGGTTTGCAGGGGCGGTCACGACTAATGAAAAACTGTTTTTT. Its protein product is CASSSLDWTRGFAGAVTTNEKLFF. The genes are TRBV12-3 or TRBV12-4 and TRBJ1-4, with D perhaps matching TRBD1 (6 bases). This CDR3 is 24 amino acids long. The ends were cut back, 4 bases at V and 2 bases at J, with 38 bases in the middle.

The CDR3 region has the DNA TGCGCCAGCAGCCACCAGACAGATACGCAGTATTTT. Protein: CASSHQTDTQYF. The chain combines TRBV4-1 with TRBJ2-3; D is ambiguous. The V end lost 3 bases, the J end lost 3 bases, and 4 bases lay between the germline ends. CDR1 is MGHRA and CDR2 is YSYEKL in the germline V gene. CDR3 length: 12 residues.

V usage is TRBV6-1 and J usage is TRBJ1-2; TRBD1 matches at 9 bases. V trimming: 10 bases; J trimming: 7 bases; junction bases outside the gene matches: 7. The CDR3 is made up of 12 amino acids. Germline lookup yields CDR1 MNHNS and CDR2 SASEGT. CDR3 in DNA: TGTGCCACAAGGACAGGGGCGTCTGGCTACACCTTC. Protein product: CATRTGASGYTF.

As DNA, the CDR3 is TGCGCCAGCAGCTTGGACGGATTCTCCTACAATGAGCAGTTCTTC. Amino acids: CASSLDGFSYNEQFF. This chain links TRBV5-1 with TRBJ2-1, with no clear D. Germline V gives CDR1 SGHRS, CDR2 YFSETQ. This CDR3 comprises 15 residues. V dropped 0 bases and J dropped 0 bases, with 7 bases sitting between them.

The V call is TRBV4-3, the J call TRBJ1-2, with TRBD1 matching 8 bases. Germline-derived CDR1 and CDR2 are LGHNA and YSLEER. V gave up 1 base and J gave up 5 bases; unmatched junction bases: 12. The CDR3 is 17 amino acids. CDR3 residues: CASSQAVTGGYGYGYTF. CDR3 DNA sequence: TGCGCCAGCAGCCAAGCTGTAACAGGGGGTTACGGTTATGGCTACACCTTC.

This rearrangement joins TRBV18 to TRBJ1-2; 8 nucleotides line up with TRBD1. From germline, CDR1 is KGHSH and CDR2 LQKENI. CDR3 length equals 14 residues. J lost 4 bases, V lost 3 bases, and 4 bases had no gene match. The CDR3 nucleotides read TGTGCCAGCTCACCGGGACAGGAAATCTATGGCTACACCTTC. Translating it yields CASSPGQEIYGYTF.

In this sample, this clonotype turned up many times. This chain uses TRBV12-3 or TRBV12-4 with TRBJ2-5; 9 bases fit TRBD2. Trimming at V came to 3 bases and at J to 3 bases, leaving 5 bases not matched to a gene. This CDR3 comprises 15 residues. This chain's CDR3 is CASSFGSGGKETQYF. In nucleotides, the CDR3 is TGTGCCAGCAGTTTCGGTAGCGGGGGAAAAGAGACCCAGTACTTC.

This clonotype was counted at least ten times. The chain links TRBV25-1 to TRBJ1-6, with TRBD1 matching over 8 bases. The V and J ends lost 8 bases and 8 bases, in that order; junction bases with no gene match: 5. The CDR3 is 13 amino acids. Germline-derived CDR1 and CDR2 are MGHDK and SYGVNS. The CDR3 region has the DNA TGTGCCAGCCCTGACAGGGGAGATTCACCCCTCCACTTT. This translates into CASPDRGDSPLHF.

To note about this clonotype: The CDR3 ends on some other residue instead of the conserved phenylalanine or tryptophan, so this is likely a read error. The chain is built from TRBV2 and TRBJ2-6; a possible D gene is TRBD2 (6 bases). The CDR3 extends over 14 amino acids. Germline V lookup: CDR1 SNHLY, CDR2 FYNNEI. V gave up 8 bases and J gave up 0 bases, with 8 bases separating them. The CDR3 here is CASDGGSGANVLTL. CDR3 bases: TGTGCCAGCGACGGGGGCTCTGGGGCCAACGTCCTGACTTTA.

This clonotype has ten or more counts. CDR3 amino acids: CASSPSGGLWDEKLFF. As DNA, the CDR3 is TGTGCCAGCAGCCCGAGCGGTGGTTTGTGGGATGAAAAACTGTTTTTT. The V call is TRBV7-2, the J call TRBJ1-4, with D hard to call. V lost 5 bases and J 6 bases, leaving 19 bases between the germline ends. CDR3 length: 16 residues. Germline V gene sequence: CDR1 SGHTA, CDR2 FQGNSA.

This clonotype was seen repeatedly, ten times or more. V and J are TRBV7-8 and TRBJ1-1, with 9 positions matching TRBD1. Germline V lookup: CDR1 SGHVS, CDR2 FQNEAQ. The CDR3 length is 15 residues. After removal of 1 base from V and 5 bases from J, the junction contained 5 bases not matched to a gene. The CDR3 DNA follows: TGTGCCAGCAGCTTAGACGGACAGGGGTCGACTGAAGCTTTCTTT. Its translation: CASSLDGQGSTEAFF.

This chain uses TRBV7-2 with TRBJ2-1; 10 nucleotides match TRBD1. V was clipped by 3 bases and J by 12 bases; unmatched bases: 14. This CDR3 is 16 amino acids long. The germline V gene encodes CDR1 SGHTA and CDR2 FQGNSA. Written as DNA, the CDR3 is TGTGCCAGCAGCTTGGGCGGACAGGGGGTTTTATCTGGGCAGTTCTTC. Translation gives CASSLGGQGVLSGQFF.

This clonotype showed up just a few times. The CDR3 DNA sequence: TGTGCCAGCAGCCCCCCGGGTTGGGAGACCCAGTACTTC. Its protein is CASSPPGWETQYF. The chain couples TRBV7-6 to TRBJ2-5; unclear D gene. The CDR3 loop spans 13 amino acids. The germline V and J ends were trimmed by 5 bases and 5 bases, with 12 bases remaining between them. CDR1 and CDR2 (germline): SGHVS, FNYEAQ.

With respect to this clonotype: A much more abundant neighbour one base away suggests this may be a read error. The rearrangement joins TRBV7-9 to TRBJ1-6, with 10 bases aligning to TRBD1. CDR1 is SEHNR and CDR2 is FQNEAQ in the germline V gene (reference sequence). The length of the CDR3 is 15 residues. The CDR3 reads CASSLGGQGSSPLRF. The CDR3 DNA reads TGTGCCAGCAGCTTAGGGGGACAGGGGTCTTCACCCCTCCGCTTT. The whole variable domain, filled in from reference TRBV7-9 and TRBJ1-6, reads DTGVSQNPRHKITKRGQNVTFRCDPISEHNRLYWYRQTLGQGPEFLTYFQNEAQLEKSRLLSDRFSAERPKGSFSTLEIQRTEQGDSAMYLCASSLGGQGSSPLRFGNGTRLTVT.

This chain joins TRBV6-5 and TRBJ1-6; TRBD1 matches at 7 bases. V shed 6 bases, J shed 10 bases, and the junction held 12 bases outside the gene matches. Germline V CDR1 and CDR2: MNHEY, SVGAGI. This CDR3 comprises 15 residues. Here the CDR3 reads CASRIDSGGRSPLHF. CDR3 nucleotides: TGTGCCAGCAGGATCGATTCAGGGGGTAGGTCACCCCTCCACTTT.

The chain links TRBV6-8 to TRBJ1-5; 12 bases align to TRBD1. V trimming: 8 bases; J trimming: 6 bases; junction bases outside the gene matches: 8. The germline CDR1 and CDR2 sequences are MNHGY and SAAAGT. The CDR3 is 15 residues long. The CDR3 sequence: CASLTGTGGLQPQHF. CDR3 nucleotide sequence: TGTGCCAGCCTGACCGGGACAGGGGGCCTTCAGCCCCAGCATTTT.

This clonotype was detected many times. This CDR3 reads CASSSWTGEKLFF. CDR3 DNA sequence: TGTGCCAGCAGTTCGTGGACGGGCGAAAAACTGTTTTTT. The genes are TRBV28 and TRBJ1-4; no definite D call. The ends were cut back, 4 bases at V and 8 bases at J, with 11 bases in the middle. Germline loops: CDR1 MDHEN, CDR2 SYDVKM. The CDR3 consists of 13 residues.

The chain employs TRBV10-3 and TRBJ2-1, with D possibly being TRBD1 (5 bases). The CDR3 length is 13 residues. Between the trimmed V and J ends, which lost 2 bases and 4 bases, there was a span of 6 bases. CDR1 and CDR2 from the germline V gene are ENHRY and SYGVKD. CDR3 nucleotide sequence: TGTGCCATCAGTGAGGGACAATACAATGAGCAGTTCTTC. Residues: CAISEGQYNEQFF.

The CDR3, as DNA: TGTGCCAGCAGCCGGCGGACTAGCGGGGGGGGAGATACGCAGTATTTT. It yields the protein CASSRRTSGGGDTQYF. This chain uses TRBV4-2 with TRBJ2-3, with 15 bases that match TRBD2. CDR1 LGHNA and CDR2 YNFKEQ come from the germline V gene. Trimming cost V 4 bases and J 5 bases; bases outside gene matches: 4. This CDR3 has 16 amino acids.

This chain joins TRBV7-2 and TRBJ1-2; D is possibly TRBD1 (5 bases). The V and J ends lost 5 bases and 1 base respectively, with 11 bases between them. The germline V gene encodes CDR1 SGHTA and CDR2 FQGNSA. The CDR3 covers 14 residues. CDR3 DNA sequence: TGTGCCAGCAGCCCGGGACGGCTTAACTATGGCTACACCTTC. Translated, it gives CASSPGRLNYGYTF.

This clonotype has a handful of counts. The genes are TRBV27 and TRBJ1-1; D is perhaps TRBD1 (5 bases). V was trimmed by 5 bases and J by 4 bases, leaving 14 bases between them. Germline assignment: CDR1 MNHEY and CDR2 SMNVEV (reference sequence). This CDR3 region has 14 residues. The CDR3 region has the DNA TGTGCCAGCAGTCATCATGTCGGGGGCACTGAAGCTTTCTTT. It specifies CASSHHVGGTEAFF.

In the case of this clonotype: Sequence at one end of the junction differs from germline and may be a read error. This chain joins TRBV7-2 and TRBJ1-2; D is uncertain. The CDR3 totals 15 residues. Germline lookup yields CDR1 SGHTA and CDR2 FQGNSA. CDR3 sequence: CASSLAPSVNYGYTF. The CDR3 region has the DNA TGTGCCAGCAGCTTAGCACCGTCCGTAAACTATGGCTACACATTC.

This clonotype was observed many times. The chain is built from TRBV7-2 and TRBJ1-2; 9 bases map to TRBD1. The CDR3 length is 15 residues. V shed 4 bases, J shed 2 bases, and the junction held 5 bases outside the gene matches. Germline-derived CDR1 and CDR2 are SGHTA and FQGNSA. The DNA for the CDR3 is TGTGCCAGCAGCTACCGGGACAGGGCAAACTATGGCTACACCTTC. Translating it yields CASSYRDRANYGYTF.

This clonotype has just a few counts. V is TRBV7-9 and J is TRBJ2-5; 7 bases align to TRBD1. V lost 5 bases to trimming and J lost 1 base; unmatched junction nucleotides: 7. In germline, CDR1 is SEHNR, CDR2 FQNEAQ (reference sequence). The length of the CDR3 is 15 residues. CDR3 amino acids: CASSPETGSQETQYF. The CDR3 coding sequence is TGTGCCAGCAGCCCCGAGACAGGGTCCCAAGAGACCCAGTACTTC.

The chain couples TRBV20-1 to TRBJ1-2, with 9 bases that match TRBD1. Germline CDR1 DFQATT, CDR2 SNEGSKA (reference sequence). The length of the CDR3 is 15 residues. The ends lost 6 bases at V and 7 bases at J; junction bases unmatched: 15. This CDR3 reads CSAHPAQGQGRGYTF. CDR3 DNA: TGCAGTGCACACCCTGCCCAGGGACAGGGACGTGGCTACACCTTC.

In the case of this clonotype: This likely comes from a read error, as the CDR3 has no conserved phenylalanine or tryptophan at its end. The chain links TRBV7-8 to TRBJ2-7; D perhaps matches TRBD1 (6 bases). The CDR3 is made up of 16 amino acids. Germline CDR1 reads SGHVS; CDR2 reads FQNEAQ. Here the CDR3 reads CSSSLRGSFQPYEQYC. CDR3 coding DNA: TGTTCCAGCAGCTTGAGGGGGAGTTTTCAGCCCTACGAGCAGTACTGC.

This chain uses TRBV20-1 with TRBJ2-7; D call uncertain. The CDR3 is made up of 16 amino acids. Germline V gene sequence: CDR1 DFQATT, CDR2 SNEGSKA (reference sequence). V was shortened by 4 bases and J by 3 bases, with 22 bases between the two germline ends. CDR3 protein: CSATAWSAGDLYEQYF. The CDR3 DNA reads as TGCAGTGCTACCGCGTGGAGCGCAGGCGACCTCTACGAGCAGTACTTC.